A selection of T cell receptor beta chains follows, all from one sample in a study of cytomegalovirus exposure and HLA in healthy donors. Using immunoSEQ multiplex PCR, the repertoire was profiled, and TCRdb retains in-frame clones only, with some absent. The table records approximately 170,000 clones, roughly 79% of them present only once. Material: PBMCs. These receptors originate from a man aged 18 to 35 in good health and CMV-seropositive. Both conserved end residues are part of each CDR3. D genes are given only for firm matches. Not all rows give a size; the values are once, few, many and, for expanded clones, a class.

V gene	J gene	CDR3 length	clone size	D gene	CDR3 protein	CDR3 DNA
TRBV7-8	TRBJ2-7	14	NA	NA	CASSLGPGFYEQYF	TGTGCCAGCAGCTTAGGCCCAGGGTTCTACGAGCAGTACTTC
TRBV10-3	TRBJ2-7	14	NA	TRBD2	CAIATSGRTYEQYF	TGTGCCATCGCCACTAGCGGGAGGACCTACGAGCAGTACTTC
TRBV5-1	TRBJ2-2	16	once	TRBD1	CASSLAGGWNTGELFF	TGCGCCAGCAGCTTGGCAGGGGGCTGGAACACCGGGGAGCTGTTTTTT
TRBV11-2	TRBJ2-3	15	NA	NA	CASSLSGLGPDTQYF	TGTGCCAGCAGCTTGTCGGGACTGGGTCCAGATACGCAGTATTTT
TRBV5-6	TRBJ2-1	15	NA	TRBD1	CASSFVAGGTDEQFF	TGTGCCAGCAGCTTCGTGGCAGGGGGCACAGATGAGCAGTTCTTC
TRBV7-9	TRBJ1-4	16	NA	TRBD1	CASSSRRQGLNEKLFF	TGTGCCAGCAGTTCTCGGAGACAGGGTCTTAATGAAAAACTGTTTTTT
TRBV7-9	TRBJ2-2	13	NA	NA	CASSPRSTGELFF	TGTGCCAGCAGCCCGCGAAGCACCGGGGAGCTGTTTTTT
TRBV5-1	TRBJ1-4	17	few	NA	CASRWGGLDLRNEKLFF	TGCGCCAGCAGATGGGGGGGATTGGACCTTCGTAATGAAAAACTGTTTTTT
TRBV12-5	TRBJ2-5	16	NA	TRBD1	CASGPVLQGSMETQYF	TGTGCTAGTGGTCCAGTTTTACAGGGGTCCATGGAGACCCAGTACTTC
TRBV7-3	TRBJ2-3	18	NA	TRBD2	CASSSTMPAGGLADTQYF	TGTGCCAGCAGCTCAACCATGCCCGCGGGGGGCCTGGCAGATACGCAGTATTTT
TRBV10-2	TRBJ1-2	16	NA	TRBD1	CASRGLTGLSNYGYTF	TGCGCCAGCAGGGGACTGACAGGGCTTTCCAACTATGGCTACACCTTC
TRBV28	TRBJ1-5	16	NA	TRBD1	CASSLFRDRGNQPQHF	TGTGCCAGCAGTTTATTCCGGGACAGGGGGAATCAGCCCCAGCATTTT
TRBV5-1	TRBJ2-7	12	NA	NA	CASSLGGHEQYF	TGCGCCAGCAGCTTGGGCGGGCACGAGCAGTACTTC
TRBV27	TRBJ2-7	12	few	TRBD2	CASNSGGDEQYF	TGTGCCAGCAACTCGGGAGGAGACGAGCAGTACTTC
TRBV5-1	TRBJ2-2	14	once	NA	CASSLYRDGGELFF	TGCGCCAGCAGCTTGTACAGGGATGGCGGGGAGCTGTTTTTT
TRBV14	TRBJ1-3	15	NA	NA	CASSQDLSSGNTIYF	TGTGCCAGCAGCCAAGATCTTAGCTCTGGAAACACCATATATTTT
TRBV6-1	TRBJ1-2	12	NA	NA	CASSPNRYGYTF	TGTGCCAGCAGCCCAAACAGATATGGCTACACCTTC
TRBV21-1	TRBJ1-1	20	NA	NA	CASPCHLPSSPNSLNTEAFF	TGTGCCAGCCCCTGTCACCTACCATCCTCCCCTAACAGTCTGAACACTGAAGCTTTCTTT
TRBV4-1	TRBJ2-7	17	NA	TRBD1	CASSQRPGTAAAYEQYF	TGCGCCAGCAGCCAGCGCCCCGGGACAGCGGCCGCCTACGAGCAGTACTTC
TRBV7-8	TRBJ2-3	15	NA	NA	CASRPTILHTDTQYF	TGTGCCAGCAGACCGACTATCCTACACACAGATACGCAGTATTTT
TRBV7-6	TRBJ1-4	15	NA	TRBD1	CASSQRQGTNEKLFF	TGTGCCAGCAGCCAGAGACAGGGAACTAATGAAAAACTGTTTTTT
TRBV4-1	TRBJ1-4	18	NA	NA	CASSQVPTRAGGGEKLFF	TGCGCCAGCAGCCAAGTACCAACCCGCGCGGGGGGTGGGGAAAAACTGTTTTTT
TRBV30	TRBJ2-3	13	NA	TRBD2	CAWSQLAGDTQYF	TGTGCCTGGAGTCAACTAGCGGGAGATACGCAGTATTTT
TRBV5-1	TRBJ1-2	16	NA	NA	CASSLAAGMDNYGYTF	TGCGCCAGCAGCTTGGCCGCGGGGATGGACAACTATGGCTACACCTTC
TRBV5-4	TRBJ2-6	16	NA	NA	CASRLSGVDGANVLTF	TGTGCCAGCAGGTTGTCCGGGGTTGATGGGGCCAACGTCCTGACTTTC
TRBV7-8	TRBJ2-1	14	NA	NA	CASSLLLVYNEQFF	TGTGCCAGCAGCTTATTACTTGTTTACAATGAGCAGTTCTTC
TRBV11-2	TRBJ1-2	15	NA	NA	CASSDIQTDTTGYTF	TGTGCCAGCAGCGACATCCAGACGGATACGACTGGCTACACCTTC